The 20 T cell receptor beta chains reported below all come from one sample, sequenced in a study of T cells in localized non-small cell lung cancer. Libraries were prepared by immunoSEQ multiplex PCR; TCRdb keeps only in-frame clonotypes and omits some of them. The sample yields 45,000 to 60,000 clones, approximately 90% seen once. The sample here was PBMCs, taken before any cancer treatment. These receptors were collected from a man between 40 and 69 years old with stage II lung adenocarcinoma.

This chain joins TRBV7-2 and TRBJ2-2; possibly TRBD1 or TRBD2 for D (5 bases each). There are 14 residues in the CDR3. The germline gives CDR1 SGHTA, CDR2 FQGNSA. Trimming stripped 4 bases from V and 5 bases from J, with 11 bases between. CDR3 in amino acids: CASSWGSETGELFF. In nucleotides, the CDR3 is TGTGCCAGCAGCTGGGGGTCGGAGACCGGGGAGCTGTTTTTT.

This chain joins TRBV28 and TRBJ1-2; TRBD1 agrees at 9 bases. The germline V gene has CDR1 MDHEN and CDR2 SYDVKM. The CDR3 covers 15 residues. The J segment lost 6 bases and the V segment lost 6 bases, leaving 11 bases of the junction unmatched. CDR3 in amino acids: CASSLRADRGDGYTF. The CDR3 region has the DNA TGTGCCAGCAGCCTAAGGGCCGACAGGGGGGATGGCTACACCTTC.

The V call is TRBV10-1, the J call TRBJ2-3, with TRBD2 as a possible D gene (6 bases). The CDR3 consists of 16 residues. Germline V lookup: CDR1 WNHNN, CDR2 SYGVQD (reference sequence). Trimming removed 2 bases from V and 9 bases from J, with 21 bases in between. The CDR3 loop reads CASSEARGAATGTQYF. The CDR3 nucleotides are TGCGCCAGCAGTGAGGCCCGCGGGGCCGCGACCGGCACGCAGTATTTT.

A single count supports this clone. The rearrangement joins TRBV27 to TRBJ2-7; the D call may be TRBD1 or TRBD2 (5 bases each). Germline CDR1 and CDR2: MNHEY and SMNVEV (reference sequence). Deletions cut 1 base from V and 4 bases from J, with 8 bases between. There are 13 residues in the CDR3. DNA of the CDR3: TGTGCCAGCAGTTTATTTTGGGGGTACGAGCAGTACTTC. Residues: CASSLFWGYEQYF.

This clone has only a few counts. This chain joins TRBV27 and TRBJ1-1, with a possible D match to TRBD1 (5 bases). The CDR3 totals 13 residues. The germline V gene encodes CDR1 MNHEY and CDR2 SMNVEV (reference sequence). Deletions cut 5 bases from V and 7 bases from J, with 14 bases between. CDR3 loop: CASSPGRGGEAFF. DNA of the CDR3: TGTGCCAGCAGTCCAGGTAGGGGCGGTGAAGCTTTCTTT.

The genes are TRBV19 and TRBJ1-2; D might be TRBD1 (5 bases). V gave up 6 bases and J gave up 6 bases, with 11 bases separating them. There are 12 residues in the CDR3. The germline gives CDR1 LNHDA, CDR2 SQIVND (reference sequence). The CDR3 sequence is CASSVTGDGYTF. For the CDR3, the DNA is TGTGCCAGTAGCGTCACAGGAGATGGCTACACCTTC. The full variable domain, its missing parts supplied by reference TRBV19 and TRBJ1-2, is DGGITQSPKYLFRKEGQNVTLSCEQNLNHDAMYWYRQDPGQGLRLIYYSQIVNDFQKGDIAEGYSVSREKKESFPLTVTSAQKNPTAFYLCASSVTGDGYTFGSGTRLTVV.

This clone was observed a handful of times. The same CDR3 arises from other DNA sequences in this sample as well. V and J are TRBV9 and TRBJ2-1, with 8 nucleotides matching TRBD2. Trimming took 0 bases from V and 4 from J; bases not matched to a gene: 3. The CDR3 is 15 amino acids. The germline CDR1 and CDR2 sequences are SGDLS and YYNGEE. The CDR3 nucleotides read TGTGCCAGCAGCGTAGCGGGGGGGGTTTACAATGAGCAGTTCTTC. Encoded protein: CASSVAGGVYNEQFF.

This clone was counted between two and nine times. The rearrangement links TRBV6-1 to TRBJ2-3; D remains unclear. V was pared by 2 bases and J by 2 bases, with 23 bases between. The germline V gene encodes CDR1 MNHNS and CDR2 SASEGT. This CDR3 comprises 19 residues. The CDR3, as DNA: TGTGCCAGCAGTGAAAAGTTAGGGCATCTACCTCTCTCCACAGATACGCAGTATTTT. It specifies CASSEKLGHLPLSTDTQYF.

This chain connects TRBV6-5 to TRBJ1-2; a possible D gene is TRBD1 (6 bases). The CDR3 totals 13 residues. Trimming stripped 5 bases from V and 4 bases from J, with 11 bases between. Germline-derived CDR1 and CDR2 are MNHEY and SVGAGI. CDR3 coding DNA: TGTGCCAGCAGTCCCACGGGGGCCTATGGCTACACCTTC. Protein: CASSPTGAYGYTF.

This clone was found once. The V and J genes are TRBV10-2 and TRBJ1-1, with D hard to call. V lost 4 bases and J lost 0, with 3 bases in between. This CDR3 has 12 amino acids. Germline assignment: CDR1 WSHSY and CDR2 SAAADI. The CDR3 region has the DNA TGCGCCAGCAGTGGGATGAACACTGAAGCTTTCTTT. Protein: CASSGMNTEAFF.

The chain links TRBV7-8 to TRBJ1-3, with D possibly matching TRBD1 (6 bases). Germline V gene data show CDR1 as SGHVS and CDR2 as FQNEAQ. The CDR3 has 16 residues. V was pared by 4 bases and J by 2 bases, with 15 bases between. The CDR3 coding sequence is TGTGCCAGCAGCTATATCCCGGGGGCTCCTGGAAACACCATATATTTT. Residues: CASSYIPGAPGNTIYF.

The genes are TRBV29-1 and TRBJ2-5; the match to TRBD1 covers 10 bases. CDR3 length: 15 residues. Germline loops: CDR1 SQVTM, CDR2 ANQGSEA. Trimming took 5 bases from V and 5 from J; bases not matched to a gene: 11. Here the CDR3 DNA reads TGCAGCGTTTCGAATCCGGGACAGGGGTCCGAGACCCAGTACTTC. As protein: CSVSNPGQGSETQYF.

This clone showed up just once. This chain uses TRBV27 with TRBJ2-5, with D maybe TRBD1 (6 bases). The CDR3 is 16 amino acids. V was trimmed by 0 bases and J by 4 bases, leaving 15 bases between them. Germline CDR1 and CDR2: MNHEY and SMNVEV (reference sequence). The CDR3 loop is CASSLSNWGLGETQYF. The CDR3, as DNA: TGTGCCAGCAGTTTATCGAACTGGGGGCTGGGAGAGACCCAGTACTTC.

DNA of the CDR3: TGTGCCAGCAGCTCCGGGACAGGGGTTGGCTACACCTTC. Amino acids: CASSSGTGVGYTF. The chain combines TRBV6-5 with TRBJ1-2; 10 bases match TRBD1. The CDR3 has 13 residues. Germline V gene data show CDR1 as MNHEY and CDR2 as SVGAGI. V dropped 6 bases and J dropped 7; count of bases not matched to a gene: 5.

The rearrangement joins TRBV7-3 to TRBJ1-2, with D maybe TRBD1 (5 bases). The V gene's germline CDR1 is SGHTA and CDR2 FQGTGA. V lost 5 bases and J lost 0, with 13 bases in between. The CDR3 length is 15 residues. CDR3 loop: CASSPLTGSNYGYTF. The CDR3 DNA sequence: TGTGCCAGCAGCCCCCTTACAGGATCTAACTATGGCTACACCTTC.

The chain recombines TRBV27 with TRBJ1-1, with unresolved D. CDR1 and CDR2 (germline): MNHEY, SMNVEV (reference sequence). Trimming removed 2 bases from V and 0 bases from J, with 7 bases in between. CDR3 size: 14 residues. The CDR3 here is CASSLRPVNTEAFF. The CDR3 DNA is TGTGCCAGCAGTTTACGACCTGTGAACACTGAAGCTTTCTTT.

V and J are TRBV6-1 and TRBJ1-4; unclear D gene. Trimming shortened V by 5 bases and J by 3 bases, and 10 bases separated the two germline ends. The CDR3 consists of 14 residues. Germline V gene lookup returns CDR1 MNHNS and CDR2 SASEGT. The DNA for the CDR3 is TGTGCCAGCAGTCCCTCGTGGGCTAATGAAAAACTGTTTTTT. It translates to CASSPSWANEKLFF.

The rearrangement links TRBV11-1 to TRBJ2-7; D gene unclear. The CDR3 loop spans 13 amino acids. The germline V gene has CDR1 SGHAT and CDR2 FQDESV (reference sequence). V gave up 3 bases and J gave up 0 bases, with 6 bases separating them. The CDR3 protein is CASSLVNSYEQYV. Here the CDR3 DNA reads TGTGCCAGCAGCTTGGTCAACTCCTACGAGCAGTACGTC.

This sequence joins TRBV7-2 and TRBJ1-1; D remains unclear. V was pared by 1 base and J by 4 bases, with 7 bases between. CDR1 and CDR2 (germline): SGHTA, FQGNSA. There are 13 residues in the CDR3. In nucleotides, the CDR3 is TGTGCCAGCAGCTTAGTATTGAGCACTGAAGCTTTCTTT. Amino acids: CASSLVLSTEAFF.

This clone turned up a few times. The chain uses TRBV5-1 and TRBJ2-2, with D possibly being TRBD2 (6 bases). Germline-derived CDR1 and CDR2 are SGHRS and YFSETQ. The V end lost 7 bases, the J end lost 2 bases, and 12 bases lay between the germline ends. This CDR3 region has 14 residues. CDR3 nucleotides: TGCGCCAGCTCGACGGGGGTTAACACCGGGGAGCTGTTTTTT. It codes for CASSTGVNTGELFF.